This T cell receptor beta chain was retrieved from a study of T cell responses to AZD1222 COVID-19 vaccine. Produced via immunoSEQ multiplex PCR; TCRdb's table is partial and in-frame only. The sample lists over 130,000 clones, 94% occurring once. This CDR3 contains 16 residues. Losses at the gene ends were 6 bases for V and 7 bases for J; bases not matched to a gene: 16. CDR1 and CDR2 (germline): SGHTA, FQGNSA. The J gene is TRBJ1-1, the V gene TRBV7-2; 8 bases match TRBD1. This clonotype was sampled from an adult in good health. The source material was peripheral blood, sampled on day 0 of AZD1222 vaccination. CDR3 nucleotides: TGTGCCAGCAGTCTGACGACAGGGGCACCCTCTCGTGAAGCTTTCTTT. Amino acid sequence: CASSLTTGAPSREAFF.